Detailed here is one T cell receptor beta chain. TCRdb called the 5' RACE reads again in MiXCR, with one record for every CDR3 protein. The table records roughly 240,000 distinct CDR3 sequences, 32% of them present only once. The source of the sample is a study of CD8 T cells in ankylosing spondylitis. The CDR3 is made up of 13 amino acids. Germline V gene data show CDR1 as SQVTM and CDR2 as ANQGSEA. The V gene lost 7 bases and the J gene lost 0 bases, with 12 bases spanning the gap. This receptor was obtained from a male donor with ankylosing spondylitis or in good health (not recorded which). Source material: blood, either unsorted or a sorted T cell fraction (not recorded which). The genes are TRBV29-1 and TRBJ2-5, with D perhaps TRBD1 (5 bases). The CDR3 sequence: CSAEAGYQETQYF. CDR3 in DNA: TGCAGCGCCGAGGCAGGGTACCAAGAGACCCAGTACTTC.